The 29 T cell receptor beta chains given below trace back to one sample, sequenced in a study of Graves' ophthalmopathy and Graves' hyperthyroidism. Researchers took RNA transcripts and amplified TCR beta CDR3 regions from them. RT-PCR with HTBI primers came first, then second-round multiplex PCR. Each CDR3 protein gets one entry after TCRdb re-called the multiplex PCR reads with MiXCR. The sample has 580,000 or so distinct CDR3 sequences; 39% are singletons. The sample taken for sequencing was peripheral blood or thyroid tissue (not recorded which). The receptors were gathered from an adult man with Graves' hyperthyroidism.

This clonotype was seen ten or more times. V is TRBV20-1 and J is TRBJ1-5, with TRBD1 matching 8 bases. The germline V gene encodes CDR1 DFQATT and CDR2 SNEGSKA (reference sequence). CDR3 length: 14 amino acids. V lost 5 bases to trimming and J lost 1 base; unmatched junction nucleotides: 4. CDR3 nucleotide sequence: TGCAGTGCTGCGGACAGGGTGAGCAATCAGCCCCAGCATTTT. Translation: CSAADRVSNQPQHF.

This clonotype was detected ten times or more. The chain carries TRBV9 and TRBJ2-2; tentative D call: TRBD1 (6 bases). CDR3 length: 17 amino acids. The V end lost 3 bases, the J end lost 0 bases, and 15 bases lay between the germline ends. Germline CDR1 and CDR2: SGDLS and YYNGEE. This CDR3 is CASSGQMDSSNTGELFF. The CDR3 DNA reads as TGTGCCAGCAGCGGTCAGATGGACAGTTCGAACACCGGGGAGCTGTTTTTT.

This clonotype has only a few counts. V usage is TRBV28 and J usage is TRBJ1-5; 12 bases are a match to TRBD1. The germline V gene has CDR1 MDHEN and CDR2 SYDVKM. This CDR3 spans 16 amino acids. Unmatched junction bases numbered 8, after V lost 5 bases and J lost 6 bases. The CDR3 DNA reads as TGTGCCAGCAGTCTACGGGACAGGGGGCTATCTCAGCCCCAGCATTTT. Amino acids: CASSLRDRGLSQPQHF.

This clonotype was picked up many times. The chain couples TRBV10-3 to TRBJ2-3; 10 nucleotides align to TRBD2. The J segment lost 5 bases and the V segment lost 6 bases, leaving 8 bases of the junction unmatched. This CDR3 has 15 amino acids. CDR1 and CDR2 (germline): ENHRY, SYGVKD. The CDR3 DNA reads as TGTGCCATCAGGCCGGGACTAGCGCCTAGAGATACGCAGTATTTT. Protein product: CAIRPGLAPRDTQYF.

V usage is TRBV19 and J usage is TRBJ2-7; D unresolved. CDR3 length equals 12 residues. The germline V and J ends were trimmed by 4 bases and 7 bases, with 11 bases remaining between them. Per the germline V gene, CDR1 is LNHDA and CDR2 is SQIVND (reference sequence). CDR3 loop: CASSTNYNEQYF. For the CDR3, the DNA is TGTGCCAGTAGTACCAACTACAATGAGCAGTACTTC.

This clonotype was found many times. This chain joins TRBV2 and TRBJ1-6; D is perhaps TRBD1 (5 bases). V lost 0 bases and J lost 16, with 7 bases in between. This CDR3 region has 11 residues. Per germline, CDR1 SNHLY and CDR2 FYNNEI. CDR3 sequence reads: CASSEATALHF. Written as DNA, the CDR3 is TGTGCCAGCAGTGAAGCGACAGCGCTCCACTTT.

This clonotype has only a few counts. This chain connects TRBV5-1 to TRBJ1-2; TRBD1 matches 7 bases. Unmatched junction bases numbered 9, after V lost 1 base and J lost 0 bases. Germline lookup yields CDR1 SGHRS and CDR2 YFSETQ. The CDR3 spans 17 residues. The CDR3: CASSLTGWDRANYGYTF. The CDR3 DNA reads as TGCGCCAGCAGCTTGACGGGCTGGGACAGAGCTAACTATGGCTACACCTTC.

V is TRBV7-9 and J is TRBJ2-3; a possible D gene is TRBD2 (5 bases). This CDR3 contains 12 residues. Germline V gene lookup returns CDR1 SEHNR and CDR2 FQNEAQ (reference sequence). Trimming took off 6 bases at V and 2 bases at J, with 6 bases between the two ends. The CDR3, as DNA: TGTGCCAGCAGGGACTTCACAGATACGCAGTATTTT. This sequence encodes CASRDFTDTQYF. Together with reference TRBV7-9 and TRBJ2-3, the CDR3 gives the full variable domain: DTGVSQNPRHKITKRGQNVTFRCDPISEHNRLYWYRQTLGQGPEFLTYFQNEAQLEKSRLLSDRFSAERPKGSFSTLEIQRTEQGDSAMYLCASRDFTDTQYFGPGTRLTVL.

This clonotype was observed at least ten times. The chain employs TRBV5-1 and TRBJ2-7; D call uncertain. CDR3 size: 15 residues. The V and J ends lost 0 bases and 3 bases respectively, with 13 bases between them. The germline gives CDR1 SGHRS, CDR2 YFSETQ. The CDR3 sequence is CASSLGAGDIYEQYF. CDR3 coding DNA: TGCGCCAGCAGCTTGGGGGCAGGCGATATCTACGAGCAGTACTTC.

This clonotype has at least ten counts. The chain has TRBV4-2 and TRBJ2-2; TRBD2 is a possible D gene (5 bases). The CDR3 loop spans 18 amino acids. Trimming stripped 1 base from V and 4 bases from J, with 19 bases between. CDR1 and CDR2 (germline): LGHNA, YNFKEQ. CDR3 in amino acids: CASSQARSSILSTGELFF. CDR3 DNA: TGTGCCAGCAGCCAAGCTCGGTCTAGCATCCTTTCCACCGGGGAGCTGTTTTTT.

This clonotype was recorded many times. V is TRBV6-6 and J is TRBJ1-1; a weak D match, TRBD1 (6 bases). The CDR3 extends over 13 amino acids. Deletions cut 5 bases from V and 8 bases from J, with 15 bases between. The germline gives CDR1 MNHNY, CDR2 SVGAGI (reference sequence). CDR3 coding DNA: TGTGCCAGCAGTCCCTACACAGGGTCAGAAGCTTTCTTT. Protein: CASSPYTGSEAFF.

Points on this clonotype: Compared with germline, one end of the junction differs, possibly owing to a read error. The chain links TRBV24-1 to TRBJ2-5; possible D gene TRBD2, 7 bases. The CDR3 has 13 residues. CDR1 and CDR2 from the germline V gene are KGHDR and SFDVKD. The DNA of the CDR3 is TGTGCCACCAGTAAAGCGGGACAAGAGGCCCAGTGCTTC. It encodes CATSKAGQEAQCF.

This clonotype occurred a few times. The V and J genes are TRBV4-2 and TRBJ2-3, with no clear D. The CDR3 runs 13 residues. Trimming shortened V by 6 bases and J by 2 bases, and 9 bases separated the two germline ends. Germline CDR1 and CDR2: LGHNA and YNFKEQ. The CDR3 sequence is CASRPTTTDTQYF. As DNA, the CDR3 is TGTGCCAGCAGACCCACGACCACAGATACGCAGTATTTT.

The CDR3 spells CATSRDPNSASLHPEAFF. The CDR3 region has the DNA TGTGCCACCAGCAGAGATCCTAACAGTGCCAGTCTTCACCCTGAAGCTTTCTTT. The gene calls are TRBV15 and TRBJ1-1; no reliable D call. Trimming shortened V by 0 bases and J by 6 bases, and 23 bases separated the two germline ends. Per the germline V gene, CDR1 is LNHNV and CDR2 is YYDKDF (reference sequence). CDR3 size: 18 residues.

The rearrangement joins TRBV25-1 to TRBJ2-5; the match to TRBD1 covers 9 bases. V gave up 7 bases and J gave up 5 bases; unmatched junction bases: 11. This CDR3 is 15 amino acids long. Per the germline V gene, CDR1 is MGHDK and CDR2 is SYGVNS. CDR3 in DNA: TGTGCCAGCACCCCCGAAACGGGGACAGGGGAGACCCAGTACTTC. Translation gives CASTPETGTGETQYF. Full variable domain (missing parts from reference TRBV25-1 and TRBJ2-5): EADIYQTPRYLVIGTGKKITLECSQTMGHDKMYWYQQDPGMELHLIHYSYGVNSTEKGDLSSESTVSRIRTEHFPLTLESARPSHTSQYLCASTPETGTGETQYFGPGTRLLVL.

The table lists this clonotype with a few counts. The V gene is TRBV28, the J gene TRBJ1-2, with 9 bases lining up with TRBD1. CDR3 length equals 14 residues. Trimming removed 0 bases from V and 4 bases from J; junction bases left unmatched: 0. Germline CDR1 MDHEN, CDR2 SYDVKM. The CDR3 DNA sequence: TGTGCCAGCAGTTTATGGACAGGGGGCTATGGCTACACCTTC. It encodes CASSLWTGGYGYTF.

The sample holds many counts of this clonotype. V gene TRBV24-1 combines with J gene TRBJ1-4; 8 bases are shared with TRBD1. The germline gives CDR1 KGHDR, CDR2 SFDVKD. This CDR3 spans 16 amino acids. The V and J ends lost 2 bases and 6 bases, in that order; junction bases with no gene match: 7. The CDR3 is CATSDSDAGGDEKLFF. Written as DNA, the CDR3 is TGTGCCACCAGTGATTCGGACGCAGGGGGCGATGAAAAACTGTTTTTT.

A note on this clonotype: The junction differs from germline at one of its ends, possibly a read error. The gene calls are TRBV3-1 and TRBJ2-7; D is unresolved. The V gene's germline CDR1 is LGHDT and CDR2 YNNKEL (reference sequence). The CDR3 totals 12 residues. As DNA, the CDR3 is TGTGTCAGCAGCCGGTCCCCCTACGAGCAGTACTTC. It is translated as CVSSRSPYEQYF.

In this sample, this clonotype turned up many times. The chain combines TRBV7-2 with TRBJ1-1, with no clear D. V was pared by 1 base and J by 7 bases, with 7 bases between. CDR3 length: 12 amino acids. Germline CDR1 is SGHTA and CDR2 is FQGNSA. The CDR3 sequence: CASSLGLIEAFF. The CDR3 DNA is TGTGCCAGCAGCTTAGGGCTGATTGAAGCTTTCTTT.

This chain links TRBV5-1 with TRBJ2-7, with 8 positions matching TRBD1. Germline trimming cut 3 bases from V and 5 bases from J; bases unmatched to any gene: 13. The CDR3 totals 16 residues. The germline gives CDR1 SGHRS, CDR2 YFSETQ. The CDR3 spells CASSSYPGQVVDEQYF. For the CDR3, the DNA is TGCGCCAGCAGCTCCTATCCGGGACAGGTTGTCGACGAGCAGTACTTC.

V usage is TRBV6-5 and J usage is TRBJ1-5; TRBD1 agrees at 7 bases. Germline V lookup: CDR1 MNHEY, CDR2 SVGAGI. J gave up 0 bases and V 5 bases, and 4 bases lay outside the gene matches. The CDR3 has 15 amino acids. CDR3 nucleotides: TGTGCCAGCAGTGGGGACAGATATAGCAATCAGCCCCAGCATTTT. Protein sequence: CASSGDRYSNQPQHF.

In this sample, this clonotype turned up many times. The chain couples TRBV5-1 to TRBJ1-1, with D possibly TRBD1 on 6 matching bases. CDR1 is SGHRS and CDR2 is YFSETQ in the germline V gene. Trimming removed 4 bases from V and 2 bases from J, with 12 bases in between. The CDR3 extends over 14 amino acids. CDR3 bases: TGCGCCAGCAGCGGTACGACAGGAAACACTGAAGCTTTCTTT. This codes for CASSGTTGNTEAFF.

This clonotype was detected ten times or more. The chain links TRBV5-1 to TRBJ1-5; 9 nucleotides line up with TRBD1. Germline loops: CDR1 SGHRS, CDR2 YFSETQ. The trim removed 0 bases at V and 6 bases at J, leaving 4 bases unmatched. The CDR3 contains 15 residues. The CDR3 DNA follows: TGCGCCAGCAGCTTGGGAGACAGGGGGGCTCAGCCCCAGCATTTT. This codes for CASSLGDRGAQPQHF.

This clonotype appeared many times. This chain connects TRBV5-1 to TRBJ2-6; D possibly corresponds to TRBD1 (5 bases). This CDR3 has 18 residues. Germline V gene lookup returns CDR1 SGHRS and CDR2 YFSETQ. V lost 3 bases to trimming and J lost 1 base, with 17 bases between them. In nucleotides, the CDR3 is TGCGCCAGCAGCTACCGGCAGGGTTACCGTTCTGGGGCCAACGTCCTGACTTTC. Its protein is CASSYRQGYRSGANVLTF.

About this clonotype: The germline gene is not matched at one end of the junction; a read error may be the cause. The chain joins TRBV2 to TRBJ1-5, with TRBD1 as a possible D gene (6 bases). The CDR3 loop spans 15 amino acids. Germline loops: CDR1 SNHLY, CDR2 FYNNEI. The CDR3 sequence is CVSSFLQGGNQPQHF. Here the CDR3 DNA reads TGTGTCAGCAGTTTTCTACAGGGAGGGAATCAGCCCCAGCATTTT.

The CDR3 region is CASTASGSSNEQFF. The CDR3 nucleotides read TGTGCCAGCACCGCTAGCGGGAGTTCTAATGAGCAGTTCTTC. V and J are TRBV14 and TRBJ2-5, with 10 bases matching TRBD2. The J call is uncertain, as TRBJ2-1 better fits the DNA end. CDR1 SGHDN and CDR2 FVKESK come from the germline V gene. The length of the CDR3 is 14 residues.

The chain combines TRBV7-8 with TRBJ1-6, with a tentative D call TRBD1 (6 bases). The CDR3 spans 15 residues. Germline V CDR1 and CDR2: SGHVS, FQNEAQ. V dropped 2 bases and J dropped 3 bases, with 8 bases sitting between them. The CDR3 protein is CASSLRGGYNSPLHF. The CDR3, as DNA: TGTGCCAGCAGCTTACGAGGGGGCTATAATTCACCCCTCCACTTT.

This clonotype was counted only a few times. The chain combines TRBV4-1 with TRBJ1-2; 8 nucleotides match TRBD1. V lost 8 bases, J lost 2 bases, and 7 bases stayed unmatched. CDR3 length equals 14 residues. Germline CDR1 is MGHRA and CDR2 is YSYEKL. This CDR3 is CASWDRRFNYGYTF. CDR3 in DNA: TGCGCCAGCTGGGACAGGCGATTCAACTATGGCTACACCTTC.

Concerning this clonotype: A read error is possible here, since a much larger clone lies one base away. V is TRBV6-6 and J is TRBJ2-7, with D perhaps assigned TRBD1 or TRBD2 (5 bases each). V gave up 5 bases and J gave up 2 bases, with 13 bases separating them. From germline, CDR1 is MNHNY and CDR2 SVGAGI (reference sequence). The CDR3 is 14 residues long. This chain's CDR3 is CASSKRTGPYEQYF. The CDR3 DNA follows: TGTGCCAGCAGTAAACGGACGGGGCCCTACGAGCAGTACTTC.